Listed below are T cell receptor beta chains from one sample, sequenced in a study of blood T cell repertoires in COVID-19. Only in-frame clones appear in the TCRdb table, and some are missing; sequencing was by immunoSEQ multiplex PCR. The sample shows nearly 300,000 clones, approximately 88% of them seen only once. Sequenced sample: peripheral blood. The source is a human donor with COVID-19, enrolled during active disease. The donor label of this sample is uncertain. Both conserved end residues are part of each CDR3. A D gene is named only where the DNA matches it firmly. The size entry is marked missing in some rows and otherwise reads once, few, many or a size class.

CDR3 length | D gene | J gene | V gene | clone size | CDR3 protein | CDR3 DNA
12 | . | TRBJ1-2 | TRBV3-1/TRBV3-2 | many | CASSQERRGYTF | TGTGCCAGCAGCCAAGAAAGGAGAGGCTACACCTTC
12 | . | TRBJ1-5 | TRBV3-1/TRBV3-2 | few | CASSQRGQPQHF | TGTGCCAGCAGCCAACGGGGTCAGCCCCAGCATTTT
13 | . | TRBJ2-3 | TRBV2 | . | CASTEGSTDTQYF | TGTGCCAGCACCGAGGGTAGCACAGATACGCAGTATTTT
13 | . | TRBJ1-1 | TRBV28 | . | CASLNDKNTEAFF | TGTGCCAGCCTGAACGACAAGAACACTGAAGCTTTCTTT
16 | TRBD2 | TRBJ2-3 | TRBV6-6 | few | CASRRFGGGELDTQYF | TGTGCCAGCAGACGCTTTGGGGGAGGGGAGTTAGATACGCAGTATTTT
13 | TRBD2 | TRBJ2-7 | TRBV10-1 | . | CASSGLAGAAQYF | TGCGCCAGCAGTGGACTAGCGGGAGCGGCCCAGTACTTC
16 | . | TRBJ2-1 | TRBV11-2 | . | CASSRLGGVGYNEQFF | TGTGCCAGCAGCCGACTTGGGGGCGTCGGGTACAATGAGCAGTTCTTC
15 | TRBD1 | TRBJ1-6 | TRBV11-2 | . | CASSFGTGLNSPLHF | TGTGCCAGCAGCTTCGGGACAGGGCTTAATTCACCCCTCCACTTT
14 | . | TRBJ1-1 | TRBV2 | . | CASSERTGDTEAFF | TGTGCCAGCAGTGAAAGAACGGGGGACACTGAAGCTTTCTTT
16 | . | TRBJ1-2 | TRBV23-1 | . | CASSQPTEGVASGYTF | TGCGCCAGCAGTCAGCCCACAGAGGGGGTAGCGTCGGGCTACACCTTC
15 | . | TRBJ2-3 | TRBV5-1 | . | CASSSHRQGTDTQYF | TGCGCCAGCAGCTCCCACAGGCAAGGCACAGATACGCAGTATTTT
12 | . | TRBJ1-2 | TRBV5-6 | . | CASSLRGYGYTF | TGTGCCAGCAGCCTACGGGGTTATGGCTACACCTTC
16 | . | TRBJ1-5 | TRBV6-1 | . | CASSAPQDRSNQPQHF | TGTGCCAGCAGTGCGCCACAGGATCGGAGCAATCAGCCCCAGCATTTT
14 | TRBD1 | TRBJ1-5 | TRBV19 | . | CASRDRQGGQPQHF | TGTGCCAGTAGGGATAGGCAGGGGGGCCAGCCCCAGCATTTT
16 | TRBD2 | TRBJ2-1 | TRBV5-1 | . | CASSPLGSGSFDEQFF | TGCGCCAGCAGCCCCTTGGGTAGCGGGAGCTTCGATGAGCAGTTCTTC
15 | . | TRBJ1-5 | TRBV2 | . | CASSEMGVSNQPQHF | TGTGCCAGCAGTGAAATGGGCGTCAGCAATCAGCCCCAGCATTTT
15 | TRBD1 | TRBJ2-1 | TRBV5-1 | once | CASSLGQGSYNEQFF | TGCGCCAGCAGCTTGGGACAGGGTTCCTACAATGAGCAGTTCTTC
13 | TRBD2 | TRBJ2-1 | TRBV29-1 | . | CSVLRGGHSEQFF | TGCAGCGTTCTCCGGGGGGGACACAGTGAGCAGTTCTTC
18 | . | TRBJ1-3 | TRBV28 | . | CASSLEGQGHFSGNTIYF | TGTGCCAGCAGTTTGGAGGGTCAGGGTCACTTCTCTGGAAACACCATATATTTT
15 | TRBD1 | TRBJ2-7 | TRBV19 | . | CASSIFPGQDYEQYF | TGTGCCAGTAGTATATTCCCGGGACAGGACTACGAGCAGTACTTC
14 | . | TRBJ2-3 | TRBV2 | . | CASSRQLDTDTQYF | TGTGCCAGCAGCCGCCAACTAGACACAGATACGCAGTATTTT
14 | . | TRBJ2-7 | TRBV3-1/TRBV3-2 | . | CASSPRDTSYEQYF | TGTGCCAGCAGCCCTAGGGACACTTCCTACGAGCAGTACTTC
15 | . | TRBJ2-7 | TRBV5-1 | once | CASSPGSGHHYEQYF | TGCGCCAGCAGCCCCGGGAGCGGACACCATTACGAGCAGTACTTC
14 | TRBD1 | TRBJ1-6 | TRBV27 | . | CASRTGTGNSPLHF | TGTGCCAGCAGGACCGGGACAGGGAATTCACCCCTCCACTTT
14 | . | TRBJ2-1 | TRBV3-1/TRBV3-2 | . | CASSQEALLGGAVF | TGTGCCAGCAGCCAAGAGGCCCTTCTTGGGGGGGCCGTCTTC
14 | TRBD1 | TRBJ1-1 | TRBV28 | . | CASSLRGQHSEAFF | TGTGCCAGCAGTTTGCGGGGACAGCACTCTGAAGCTTTCTTT
14 | TRBD1 | TRBJ2-7 | TRBV28 | . | CASSPRDRFHEQYF | TGTGCCAGCAGTCCCCGGGACAGATTCCACGAGCAGTACTTC
15 | . | TRBJ1-2 | TRBV6-5 | . | CASSYSTGGIGGYTF | TGTGCCAGCAGTTACTCCACGGGGGGGATCGGGGGCTACACCTTC
13 | . | TRBJ1-2 | TRBV7-2 | . | CASSLEGDHGYTF | TGTGCCAGCAGCTTAGAGGGGGACCATGGCTACACCTTC
15 | . | TRBJ2-1 | TRBV30 | . | CAWSPLSLLTGEQFF | TGTGCCTGGAGTCCTCTATCTCTACTTACCGGTGAGCAGTTCTTC
15 | . | TRBJ2-1 | TRBV9 | . | CASSVDTGVYNEQFF | TGTGCCAGCAGCGTAGATACGGGAGTCTACAATGAGCAGTTCTTC
16 | TRBD1 | TRBJ2-2 | TRBV5-1 | . | CASSFLDRENTGELFF | TGCGCCAGCAGCTTCTTAGACAGGGAGAACACCGGGGAGCTGTTTTTT
14 | TRBD1 | TRBJ1-1 | TRBV6-5 | . | CASSRLRTGTEAFF | TGTGCCAGCAGCCGTTTGAGGACAGGAACTGAAGCTTTCTTT
17 | . | TRBJ2-1 | TRBV28 | few | CASTSAGTPSSYNEQFF | TGTGCCAGCACATCGGCGGGAACCCCCAGCTCCTACAATGAGCAGTTCTTC
13 | . | TRBJ1-4 | TRBV6-5 | many | CACNRAFNEKLFF | TGTGCCTGCAACAGGGCTTTCAATGAAAAACTGTTTTTT
15 | TRBD2 | TRBJ2-1 | TRBV5-1 | few | CASSLGLAGVYEQFF | TGCGCCAGCAGCTTGGGACTAGCGGGAGTGTATGAGCAGTTCTTC
15 | . | TRBJ1-4 | TRBV15 | . | CATSRAQIGNEKLFF | TGTGCCACCAGCAGGGCACAGATAGGTAATGAAAAACTGTTTTTT
16 | TRBD2 | TRBJ2-3 | TRBV11-3 | once | CASSLGLAASTDTQYF | TGTGCCAGCAGCTTAGGACTAGCGGCTAGCACAGATACGCAGTATTTT
11 | TRBD1 | TRBJ1-1 | TRBV29-1 | . | CSEQGQGEAFF | TGCAGCGAACAGGGGCAAGGTGAAGCTTTCTTT
15 | TRBD2 | TRBJ2-5 | TRBV4-2 | . | CASSQTTSGSETQYF | TGTGCCAGCAGCCAGACGACTAGCGGGAGCGAGACCCAGTACTTC
14 | TRBD2 | TRBJ2-1 | TRBV10-3 | . | CATRLAGDGNEQFF | TGTGCCACCCGTCTAGCGGGAGATGGGAATGAGCAGTTCTTC
18 | . | TRBJ2-7 | TRBV18 | . | CASSPSPGRGGASYEQYF | TGTGCCAGCTCACCATCCCCAGGCCGGGGTGGCGCCTCCTACGAGCAGTACTTC
14 | . | TRBJ1-6 | TRBV10-3 | . | CAISDGQGSSPLHF | TGTGCCATCAGTGACGGGCAGGGGAGCTCACCCCTCCACTTT
16 | TRBD1 | TRBJ1-2 | TRBV4-3 | . | CASAPGQEGARYGYTF | TGCGCCAGCGCGCCAGGGCAAGAGGGGGCGCGTTATGGCTACACCTTC
19 | TRBD2 | TRBJ2-1 | TRBV10-2 | . | CASSAGLAGVLVFYNEQFF | TGCGCCAGCAGTGCGGGACTAGCGGGGGTCCTGGTATTCTACAATGAGCAGTTCTTC
14 | . | TRBJ2-7 | TRBV6-5 | . | CASSSPQGAHEQYF | TGTGCCAGCAGTTCACCACAGGGTGCCCACGAGCAGTACTTC
14 | . | TRBJ1-4 | TRBV19 | . | CASSPLPTNEKLFF | TGTGCCAGTAGTCCGCTACCTACTAATGAAAAACTGTTTTTT
16 | . | TRBJ2-7 | TRBV28 | once | CASSSPGLRTVYEQYF | TGTGCCAGCAGTTCGCCGGGACTCAGGACGGTATACGAGCAGTACTTC
15 | TRBD2 | TRBJ2-7 | TRBV30 | . | CAWSAGLAGVSEQYF | TGTGCCTGGAGTGCCGGACTAGCGGGAGTTTCCGAGCAGTACTTC
17 | . | TRBJ1-1 | TRBV4-1 | . | CASSQGRYRSMNTEAFF | TGCGCCAGCAGCCAAGGGCGCTACAGGTCTATGAACACTGAAGCTTTCTTT
16 | TRBD1 | TRBJ2-1 | TRBV19 | . | CASSIHQGQSYNEQFF | TGTGCCAGTAGTATACATCAGGGACAGTCCTACAATGAGCAGTTCTTC
13 | . | TRBJ2-1 | TRBV7-7 | . | CASSPDSYNEQFF | TGTGCTAGCAGCCCAGACTCGTACAATGAGCAGTTCTTC
11 | . | TRBJ1-1 | TRBV20-1 | . | CSVELNTEAFF | TGCAGTGTAGAGCTGAACACTGAAGCTTTCTTT